This TCR beta chain was documented in a study of OX40 agonist ivuxolimab in advanced cancers. Assay used: immunoSEQ multiplex PCR; TCRdb lists only in-frame clones, some missing. The sample yields approximately 72,000 clones, around 80% seen once. Sequences were derived from CD4+ or CD8+ T cells sorted from blood, sampled in a trial of the OX40 agonist ivuxolimab. This clonotype originated in an adult with an advanced solid tumor such as melanoma, head and neck, liver or kidney cancer.

As DNA, the CDR3 is TGTGCCAGCAGCGCCCAGGATCCTCTTCAGCCCCAGCATTTT. This sequence encodes CASSAQDPLQPQHF. The rearrangement uses TRBV7-2 and TRBJ1-5, with D unresolved. Germline V gene data show CDR1 as SGHTA and CDR2 as FQGNSA. The CDR3 contains 14 residues. The V end was cut by 5 bases, the J end by 6 bases, with 14 bases between.